This T cell receptor beta chain was identified in a study of control samples from healthy donors and cancer patients. Assay: immunoSEQ multiplex PCR; the TCRdb copy retains only in-frame clones and omits some. The profile shows roughly 120,000 clones, more than 70% of them singletons. V was clipped by 2 bases and J by 0 bases; unmatched bases: 2. The CDR3 has 15 residues. Germline CDR1 is KGHDR and CDR2 is SFDVKD. The sequenced material came from blood. This TCR was recovered from a man between 40 and 49 years old in good health. The genes are TRBV24-1 and TRBJ1-2; TRBD1 agrees at 7 bases. In DNA form, the CDR3 reads TGTGCCACCAGTGATTCTGGGACAGCTAACTATGGCTACACCTTC. It yields the protein CATSDSGTANYGYTF.